This TCR beta chain was profiled in a study of cytomegalovirus exposure and HLA in healthy donors (dated by TCRdb to about 2017). As for the study more broadly: According to a later analysis, the 120 or so validation repertoires were produced on the same platform as the 666 repertoires of the first cohort. The aim of the study was to test whether cataloging public T cell receptors could identify signatures of past pathogen exposure. Besides the first cohort of 500 to 700 subjects, a separate validation cohort made up of 120 different subjects was used. High-throughput TCR immunosequencing, statistical association of individual TCRs with disease status, and machine learning were combined to predict cytomegalovirus infection status. What the study reported, not specific to this receptor: The study gave a list of 150 to 200 TCR beta chains associated with cytomegalovirus. In vitro tests confirmed that three of the cytomegalovirus-associated TCR beta chains recognize cytomegalovirus antigens. Cytomegalovirus status was reported to be diagnosed by the classifier with high specificity and sensitivity in both the original and validation cohorts. Most TCR sequences were observed very rarely across donors, whereas some public TCRs were present in many individuals. Of the cluster scores, approximately 95% were above 0 in a later analysis, which found that TCRs clustered in the first cohort also tended to co-occur in the approximately 130 validation repertoires. A later analysis lacked HLA typing for the validation cohort, so it scored co-occurrence in that cohort across all 120 repertoires. According to the authors, the approach could potentially be generalized to other disease states and immunological phenotypes.

The donors belonged to the validation cohort of around 120 subjects, which was separate from the approximately 660-subject first cohort. Preparation of the library involved the immunoSEQ multiplex PCR assay. Per the original workflow: To diagnose cytomegalovirus status from the catalog of TCR beta chain sequences, a statistical classification framework was built. Drawn from immuneACCESS, this table holds only the in-frame rearrangements with V and J called that TCRdb kept. Clones are partly lost; checked studies trace under half to an unresolved V gene and leave the rest unexplained. That table supplies the V and J calls and clone size; D and trimming were determined from the DNA. For this sample there are some 79,000 clones; approximately 94% appear just once. The ten largest make up approximately 3% of the sample. Points on this clone: The antigen it binds to is not known. Base qualities are not at hand, and no much larger clone is one base apart.

The germline V gene (reference sequence) provides CDR1 DFQATT and CDR2 SNEGSKA. V sheds 1 base and J sheds 8 bases, leaving 8 bases between their ends. The CDR3 holds 11 amino acids from the cysteine to the phenylalanine. Just the 33-base CDR3 DNA is kept, in frame starting at base 1. The rearrangement joined TRBV20-1 to TRBJ1-2; the D gene is perhaps TRBD1, from 6 matching bases. This sequence was found in a woman in her late teens or twenties in good health and CMV-seropositive. The sample consisted of PBMCs. The nucleotides read TGCAGTGCTAGAGGGACAGCCGGCTACACCTTC. Translated, it reads CSARGTAGYTF.